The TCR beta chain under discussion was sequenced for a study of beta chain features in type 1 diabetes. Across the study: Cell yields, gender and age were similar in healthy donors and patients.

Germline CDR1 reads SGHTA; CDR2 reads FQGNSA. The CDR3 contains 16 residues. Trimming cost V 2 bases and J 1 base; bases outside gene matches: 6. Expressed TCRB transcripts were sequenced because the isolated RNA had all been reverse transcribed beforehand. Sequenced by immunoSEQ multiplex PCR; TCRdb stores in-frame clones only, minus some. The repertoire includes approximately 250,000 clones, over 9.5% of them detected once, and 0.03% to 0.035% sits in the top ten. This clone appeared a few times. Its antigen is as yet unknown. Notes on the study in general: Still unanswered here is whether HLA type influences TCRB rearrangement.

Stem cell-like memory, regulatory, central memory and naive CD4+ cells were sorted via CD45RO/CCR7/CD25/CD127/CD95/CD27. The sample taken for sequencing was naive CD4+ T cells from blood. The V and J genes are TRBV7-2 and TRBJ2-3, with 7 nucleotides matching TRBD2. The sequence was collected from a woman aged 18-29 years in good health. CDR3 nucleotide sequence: TGTGCCAGCAGCTTACTTGGCGGGAGTGGCACAGATACGCAGTATTTT. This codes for CASSLLGGSGTDTQYF. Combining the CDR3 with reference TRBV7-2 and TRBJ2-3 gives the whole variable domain GAGVSQSPSNKVTEKGKDVELRCDPISGHTALYWYRQSLGQGLEFLIYFQGNSAPDKSGLPSDRFSAERTGGSVSTLTIQRTQQEDSAVYLCASSLLGGSGTDTQYFGPGTRLTVL.